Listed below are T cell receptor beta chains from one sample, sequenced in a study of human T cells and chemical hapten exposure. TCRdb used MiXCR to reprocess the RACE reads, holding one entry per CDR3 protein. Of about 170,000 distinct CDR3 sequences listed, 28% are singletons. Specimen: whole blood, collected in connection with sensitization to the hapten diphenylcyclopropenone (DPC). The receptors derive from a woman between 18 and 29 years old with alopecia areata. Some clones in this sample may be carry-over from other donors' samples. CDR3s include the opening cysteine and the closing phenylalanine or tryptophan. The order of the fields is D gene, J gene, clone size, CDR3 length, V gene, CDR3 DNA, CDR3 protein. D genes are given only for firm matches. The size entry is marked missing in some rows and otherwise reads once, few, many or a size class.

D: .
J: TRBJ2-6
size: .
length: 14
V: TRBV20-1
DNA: TGCAGCGGAGCGACAATCTCTGGGGCCAACGTCCTGACTTTC
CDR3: CSGATISGANVLTF

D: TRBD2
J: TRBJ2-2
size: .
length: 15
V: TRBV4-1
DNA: TGCGCCAGCAGCCTAGAGCGGGGGTCCACCGGGGAGCTGTTTTTT
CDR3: CASSLERGSTGELFF

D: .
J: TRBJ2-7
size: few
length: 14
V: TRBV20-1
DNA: TGCAGTGCTAGAGATTTCGCTAGCTCCTACGAGCAGTACTTC
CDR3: CSARDFASSYEQYF

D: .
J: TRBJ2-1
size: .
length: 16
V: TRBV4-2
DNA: TGTGCCAGCAGCCAAGATAAGAGCGGGACATACAATGAGCAGTTCTTC
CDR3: CASSQDKSGTYNEQFF

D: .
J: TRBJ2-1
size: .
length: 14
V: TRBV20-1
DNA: TGCAGTGCTAGAGATTTTAGGACAGTTAATGAGCAGTTCTTC
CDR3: CSARDFRTVNEQFF

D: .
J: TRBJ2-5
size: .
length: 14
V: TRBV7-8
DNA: TGTGCCAGCATCCGAGACAGGTCTGTCGAGACCCAGTACTTC
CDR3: CASIRDRSVETQYF

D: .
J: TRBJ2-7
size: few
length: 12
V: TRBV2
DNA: TGTGCCAGCGGGATTTTCTCCTACGAGCAGTACTTC
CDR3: CASGIFSYEQYF

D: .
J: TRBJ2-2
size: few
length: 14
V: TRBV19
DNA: TGTGCCAGTAGACACCCCGGGGGCAGGGGGGAGCTGTTTTTT
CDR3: CASRHPGGRGELFF

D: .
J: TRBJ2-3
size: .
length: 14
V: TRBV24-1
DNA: TGTGCCACCAGTGATCGAGCGGCCACAGATACGCAGTATTTT
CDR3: CATSDRAATDTQYF

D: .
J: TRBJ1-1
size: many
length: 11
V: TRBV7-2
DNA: TGTGCCAGCAGCACCGGGACTGAAGCTTTCTTT
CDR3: CASSTGTEAFF